This T cell receptor (beta chain) is drawn from a study of T cells in women clearing cervical HPV infection. Notes on this clone: The CDR3 end falls 3 residues outside the read, so it is completed with the germline J gene.

TCRdb keeps only in-frame clones here, not all; method: immunoSEQ multiplex PCR. The sample totals approximately 40,000 clones; its top ten clones hold about 7.3%. Per the germline V gene, CDR1 is SNHLY and CDR2 is FYNNEI. The V and J ends lost 10 bases and 3 bases respectively, with 18 bases between them. The CDR3 loop spans 14 amino acids. Sequencing used blood buffy coat. The chain employs TRBV2 and TRBJ2-5, with TRBD1 as a possible D gene (5 bases). The sequence derives from a woman between 18 and 69 years old with a cervical HPV16 infection that either progressed to CIN3+ or cleared (not recorded which). CDR3 sequence: CATSRPTDEETQYF. The sequenced CDR3 bases are TGTGCCACCTCTAGGCCGACAGACGAAGAGACC.